A selection of T cell receptor beta chains follows, all from one sample in a study of CD8+CD57+ T cells in acquired aplastic anemia. TCRdb used MiXCR to reprocess the reads, holding one entry per CDR3 protein. The sample has some 240,000 distinct CDR3 sequences; roughly 35% are singletons. The sample taken for sequencing was sorted CD4+, CD8+, or CD8+CD57+ T cells (not recorded which) from PBMCs. Source of these receptors: a human donor in good health, serving as a control. Both conserved end residues are part of each CDR3. D genes are given only for firm matches. The listing skips clone size in some rows; elsewhere it reads once, few, many or a size class.

j_call clone_size d_call v_call cdr3_aa cdr3_nt
TRBJ2-7 few . TRBV6-6 CASRLRGPGEQYF TGTGCCAGCAGGCTCCGGGGCCCGGGGGAGCAGTACTTC
TRBJ2-3 many TRBD1 TRBV2 CASTRPGQSTDTQYF TGTGCCAGCACTAGGCCGGGACAGAGCACAGATACGCAGTATTTT
TRBJ1-2 many TRBD1 TRBV19 CASSIPTGVGFGYTF TGTGCCAGTAGTATACCGACAGGGGTCGGGTTTGGCTACACCTTC
TRBJ1-1 . TRBD1 TRBV5-1 CASSLYRGGNTEAFF TGCGCCAGCAGCTTGTACAGGGGTGGGAACACTGAAGCTTTCTTT
TRBJ1-1 many . TRBV19 CASSMSGRSTFF TGTGCCAGTAGTATGTCAGGTCGTAGCACTTTCTTT
TRBJ2-1 many TRBD2 TRBV11-2 CASSFTGTSGALDEQFF TGTGCCAGCAGCTTTACCGGGACTAGCGGGGCCCTGGATGAGCAGTTCTTC
TRBJ1-2 . . TRBV4-2 CASSPGLGARYGYTF TGTGCCAGCAGCCCAGGACTGGGGGCCCGCTATGGCTACACCTTC
TRBJ2-3 . . TRBV6-1 CASSERSGSGTDTQYF TGTGCCAGCAGTGAACGGAGCGGGTCAGGGACAGATACGCAGTATTTT
TRBJ2-5 few TRBD1 TRBV30 CAWSLGQGMAETQYF TGTGCCTGGAGCCTCGGACAGGGGATGGCGGAGACCCAGTACTTC
TRBJ1-1 many TRBD1 TRBV7-6 CASSLGRGREAFF TGTGCCAGCAGCCTAGGCAGGGGGCGAGAAGCTTTCTTT
TRBJ1-1 many TRBD1 TRBV19 CASSIGRQGRTEAFF TGTGCCAGTAGTATAGGGAGACAGGGGAGGACTGAAGCTTTCTTT
TRBJ1-2 . . TRBV10-1 CASSEHEYGYTF TGCGCCAGCAGTGAGCACGAGTATGGCTACACCTTC
TRBJ2-5 many . TRBV20-1 CSARDRSYQETQYF TGCAGTGCTAGAGATCGCTCCTACCAAGAGACCCAGTACTTC
TRBJ1-1 many . TRBV19 CASRDPGDTEAFF TGTGCCAGCCGGGATCCCGGGGACACTGAAGCTTTCTTT
TRBJ1-6 many . TRBV7-3 CASSQSPDSPLHF TGTGCCAGCAGCCAGAGTCCGGATTCACCCCTCCACTTT
TRBJ1-2 . . TRBV6-1 CASTPLGESLIGYTF TGTGCCAGCACCCCCCTCGGGGAGTCGCTTATTGGCTACACCTTC
TRBJ1-1 . TRBD1 TRBV5-4 CASSKDRILNTEAFF TGTGCCAGCAGCAAGGACAGGATTTTGAACACTGAAGCTTTCTTT
TRBJ1-6 . . TRBV18 CASSPFRVDNSPLHF TGTGCCAGCTCACCATTTCGAGTTGATAATTCACCCCTCCACTTT
TRBJ1-1 few TRBD1 TRBV20-1 CSARDRGLAEAFF TGCAGTGCCAGAGACAGGGGGCTCGCTGAAGCTTTCTTT
TRBJ2-7 . TRBD2 TRBV7-3 CASSSTPLIAGPAGEQYF TGTGCCAGCAGCTCAACCCCTCTTATAGCGGGACCCGCGGGGGAGCAGTACTTC
TRBJ1-4 few TRBD1 TRBV20-1 CSARDREDRLGEKLFF TGCAGTGCTAGAGATCGAGAGGACAGGTTAGGTGAAAAACTGTTTTTT
TRBJ1-1 . TRBD1 TRBV19 CASSGQLEAFF TGTGCCAGTTCGGGACAGCTTGAAGCTTTCTTT
TRBJ1-2 many . TRBV19 CASLDRGIRAHGYTF TGTGCCAGCCTCGATCGGGGGATCAGAGCCCATGGCTACACCTTC
TRBJ1-2 many . TRBV6-2/TRBV6-3 CASTGFDYGYTF TGTGCCAGCACAGGGTTTGACTATGGCTACACCTTC
TRBJ1-5 many . TRBV10-3 CAISGTGVGQPQHF TGTGCCATCAGTGGAACCGGGGTGGGTCAGCCCCAGCATTTT
TRBJ2-1 . . TRBV12-3/TRBV12-4 CASSFSPEVNEQFF TGTGCCAGCAGTTTCTCCCCAGAGGTCAATGAGCAGTTCTTC
TRBJ1-4 many . TRBV7-9 CASSSVDEKLFF TGTGCCAGCAGCTCCGTCGATGAAAAACTGTTTTTT
TRBJ2-2 . TRBD2 TRBV6-1 CASRSRLAGNTGELFF TGTGCCAGCAGATCCCGGCTAGCGGGGAACACCGGGGAGCTGTTTTTT